These 9 T cell receptor beta chains came from one sample sequenced in a study of control samples from healthy donors and cancer patients. The assay was immunoSEQ multiplex PCR, and TCRdb's table has in-frame clones only and misses some. Altogether around 200,000 clones are present, roughly 94% being singletons, with the ten largest covering over 1.2%. The sample taken for sequencing was blood. The source is a man aged 50-59 years in good health.

This chain links TRBV5-1 with TRBJ2-5, with 9 bases that match TRBD2. CDR1 is SGHRS and CDR2 is YFSETQ in the germline V gene. This CDR3 spans 16 amino acids. Trimming took 0 bases from V and 3 from J; bases not matched to a gene: 6. The CDR3 bases are TGCGCCAGCAGCTTGGATGCGCGGGGGGGAAAAGAGACCCAGTACTTC. The encoded protein is CASSLDARGGKETQYF.

The count of this clone is one. This chain connects TRBV7-2 to TRBJ2-5; D remains ambiguous. CDR3 size: 12 residues. Looked up from germline, CDR1 is SGHTA and CDR2 is FQGNSA. Trimming took 3 bases from V and 9 from J, leaving 11 bases between them. In DNA form, the CDR3 reads TGTGCCAGCAGCTTCCCCGCCGGGTCCCAGTACTTC. Its translation: CASSFPAGSQYF.

Turning to this clone: Other DNA sequences in this sample translate to the same CDR3. The V call is TRBV6-5, the J call TRBJ1-1; TRBD1 matches 7 bases. The length of the CDR3 is 15 residues. Trimming cost V 3 bases and J 0 bases; bases outside gene matches: 4. CDR1 and CDR2 (germline): MNHEY, SVGAGI. The CDR3 DNA is TGTGCCAGCAGTTATTCCGGGACAGTGAACACTGAAGCTTTCTTT. Protein: CASSYSGTVNTEAFF.

V and J are TRBV7-8 and TRBJ2-5, with D tentatively TRBD2 (7 bases). V was cut by 5 bases and J by 5 bases, with 15 bases left in between. Germline CDR1 SGHVS, CDR2 FQNEAQ. This CDR3 contains 14 residues. CDR3 in amino acids: CASSPQGGVETQYF. The CDR3, as DNA: TGTGCCAGCAGCCCACAGGGAGGGGTGGAGACCCAGTACTTC. The variable domain in full, with the rest retrieved from reference TRBV7-8 and TRBJ2-5, is GAGVSQSPRYKVAKRGQDVALRCDPISGHVSLFWYQQALGQGPEFLTYFQNEAQLDKSGLPSDRFFAERPEGSVSTLKIQRTQQEDSAVYLCASSPQGGVETQYFGPGTRLLVL.

The genes are TRBV28 and TRBJ2-7; tentative D call: TRBD2 (7 bases). Germline CDR1 MDHEN, CDR2 SYDVKM. Trimming took off 10 bases at V and 2 bases at J, with 21 bases between the two ends. This CDR3 contains 15 residues. CDR3 sequence reads: CATTRGGPTTYEQYV. The CDR3 DNA follows: TGTGCCACCACTAGGGGGGGGCCAACTACCTACGAGCAGTACGTC.

The J gene is TRBJ2-5, the V gene TRBV5-5; the D is unclear. Germline lookup yields CDR1 SGHKS and CDR2 YYEKEE (reference sequence). The CDR3 covers 14 residues. Between the trimmed V and J ends, which lost 0 bases and 3 bases, there was a span of 9 bases. This CDR3 reads CASSLGGLEETQYF. The CDR3 bases are TGTGCCAGCAGCTTGGGTGGGCTGGAAGAGACCCAGTACTTC.

As DNA, the CDR3 is TGTGCCAGCACGTATGGACGCCCCTATGGCTACACCTTC. Protein sequence: CASTYGRPYGYTF. The V and J genes are TRBV28 and TRBJ1-2; D call uncertain. The V and J ends lost 7 bases and 4 bases respectively, with 13 bases between them. The germline V gene encodes CDR1 MDHEN and CDR2 SYDVKM. This CDR3 region has 13 residues.

This clone was found once. The V gene is TRBV10-3, the J gene TRBJ1-1; 7 bases are a match to TRBD1. Trimming at V came to 10 bases and at J to 0 bases, leaving 5 bases not matched to a gene. The CDR3 totals 13 residues. CDR1 is ENHRY, CDR2 SYGVKD, per germline. The CDR3 here is CATRQGLNTEAFF. The CDR3 region has the DNA TGTGCCACGCGACAGGGATTGAACACTGAAGCTTTCTTT.

The gene calls are TRBV6-6 and TRBJ2-3; D not certain. This CDR3 region has 12 residues. Germline CDR1 reads MNHNY; CDR2 reads SVGAGI (reference sequence). V was clipped by 0 bases and J by 6 bases, with 4 bases between them. CDR3 loop: CASSYSGDTQYF. CDR3 bases: TGTGCCAGCAGTTACTCGGGGGATACGCAGTATTTT.